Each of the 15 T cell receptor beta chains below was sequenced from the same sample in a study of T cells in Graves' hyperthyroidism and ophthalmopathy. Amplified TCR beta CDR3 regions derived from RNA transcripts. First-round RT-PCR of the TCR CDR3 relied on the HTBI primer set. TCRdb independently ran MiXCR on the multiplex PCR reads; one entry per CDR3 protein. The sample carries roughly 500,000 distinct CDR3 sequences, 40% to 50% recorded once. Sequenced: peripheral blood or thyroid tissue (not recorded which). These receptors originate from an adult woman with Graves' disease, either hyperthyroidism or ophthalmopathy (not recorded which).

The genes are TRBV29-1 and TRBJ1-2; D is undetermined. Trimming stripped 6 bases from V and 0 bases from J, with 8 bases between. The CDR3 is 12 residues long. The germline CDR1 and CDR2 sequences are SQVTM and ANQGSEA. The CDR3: CSVLRTNYGYTF. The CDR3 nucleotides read TGCAGCGTGTTACGAACTAACTATGGCTACACCTTC.

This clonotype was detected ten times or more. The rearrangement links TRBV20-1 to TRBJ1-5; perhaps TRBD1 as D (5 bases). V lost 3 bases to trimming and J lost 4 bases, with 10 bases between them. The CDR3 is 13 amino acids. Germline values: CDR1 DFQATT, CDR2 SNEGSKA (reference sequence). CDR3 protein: CSASQTDNQPQHF. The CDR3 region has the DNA TGCAGTGCTAGCCAGACAGATAATCAGCCCCAGCATTTT.

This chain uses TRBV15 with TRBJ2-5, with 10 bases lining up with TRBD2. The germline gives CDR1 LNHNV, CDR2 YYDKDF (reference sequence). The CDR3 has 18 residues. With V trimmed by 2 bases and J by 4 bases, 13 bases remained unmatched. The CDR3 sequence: CATSRYGLAGVGGETQYF. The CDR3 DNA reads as TGTGCCACCAGCAGATACGGGCTAGCGGGAGTGGGAGGAGAGACCCAGTACTTC.

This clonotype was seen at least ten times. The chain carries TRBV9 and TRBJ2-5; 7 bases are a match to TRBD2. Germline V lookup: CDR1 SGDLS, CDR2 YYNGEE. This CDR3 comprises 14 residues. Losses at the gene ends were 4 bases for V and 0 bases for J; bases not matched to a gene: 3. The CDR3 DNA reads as TGTGCCAGCAGCCCTCTAGCGGACCAAGAGACCCAGTACTTC. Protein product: CASSPLADQETQYF.

CDR3 loop: CARATSDIRGTQYF. The CDR3 DNA reads TGTGCTAGAGCTACCTCTGACATCAGAGGGACCCAGTACTTC. This chain connects TRBV7-9 to TRBJ2-5, with D unresolved. Per germline, CDR1 SEHNR and CDR2 FQNEAQ (reference sequence). The CDR3 covers 14 residues.

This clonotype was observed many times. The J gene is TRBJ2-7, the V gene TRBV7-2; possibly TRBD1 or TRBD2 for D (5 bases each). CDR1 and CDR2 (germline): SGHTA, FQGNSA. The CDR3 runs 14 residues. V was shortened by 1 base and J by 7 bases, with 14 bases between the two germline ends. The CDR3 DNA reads TGTGCCAGCAGCTTAGGTGGGGCCTGGGGGGAGCAGTACTTC. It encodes CASSLGGAWGEQYF.

CDR3 bases: TGTGCCAGCAGCCGAGCACCGATCACCGGCTATGGCTACACCTTC. This translates into CASSRAPITGYGYTF. The chain couples TRBV9 to TRBJ1-2; D is undetermined. V lost 4 bases and J 4 bases, leaving 17 bases between the germline ends. The germline V gene encodes CDR1 SGDLS and CDR2 YYNGEE. The CDR3 has 15 amino acids.

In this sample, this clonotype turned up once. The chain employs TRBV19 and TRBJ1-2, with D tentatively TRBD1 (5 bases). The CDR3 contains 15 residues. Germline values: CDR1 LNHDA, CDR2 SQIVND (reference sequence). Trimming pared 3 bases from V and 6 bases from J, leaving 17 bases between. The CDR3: CASSIGLHGGDGYTF. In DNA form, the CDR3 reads TGTGCCAGTAGTATTGGGTTACACGGGGGAGATGGCTACACCTTC.

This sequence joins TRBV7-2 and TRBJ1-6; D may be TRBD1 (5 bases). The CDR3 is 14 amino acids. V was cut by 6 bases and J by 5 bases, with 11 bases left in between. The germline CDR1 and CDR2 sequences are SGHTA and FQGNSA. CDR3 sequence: CASRSGRDNSPLHF. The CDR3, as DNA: TGTGCCAGCAGGTCCGGCAGGGATAATTCACCCCTCCACTTT.

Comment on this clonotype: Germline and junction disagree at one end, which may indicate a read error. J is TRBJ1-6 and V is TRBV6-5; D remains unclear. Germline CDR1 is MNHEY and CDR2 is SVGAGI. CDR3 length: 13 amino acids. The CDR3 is CASSYFIDSPLHF. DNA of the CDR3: TGTGCCAGCAGCTACTTTATAGATTCACCCCTCCACTTT.

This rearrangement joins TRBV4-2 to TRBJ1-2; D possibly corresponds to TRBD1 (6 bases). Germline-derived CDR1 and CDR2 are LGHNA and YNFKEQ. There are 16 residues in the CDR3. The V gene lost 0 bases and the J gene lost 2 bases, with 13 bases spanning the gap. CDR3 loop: CASSQERGHGNYGYTF. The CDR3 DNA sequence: TGTGCCAGCAGCCAAGAAAGGGGACACGGAAACTATGGCTACACCTTC.

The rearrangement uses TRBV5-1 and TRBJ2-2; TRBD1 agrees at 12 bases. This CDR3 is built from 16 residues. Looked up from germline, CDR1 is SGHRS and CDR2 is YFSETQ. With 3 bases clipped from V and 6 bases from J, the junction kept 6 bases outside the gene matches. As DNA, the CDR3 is TGCGCCAGCAGCTCCCCGGGACAGGGGGCGGCCGGGGAGCTGTTTTTT. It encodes CASSSPGQGAAGELFF.

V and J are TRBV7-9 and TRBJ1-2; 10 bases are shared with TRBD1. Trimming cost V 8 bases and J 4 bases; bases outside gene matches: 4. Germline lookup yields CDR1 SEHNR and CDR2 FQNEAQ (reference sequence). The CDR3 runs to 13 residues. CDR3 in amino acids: CASLGQGGYGYTF. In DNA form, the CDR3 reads TGTGCCAGCCTCGGACAGGGGGGCTATGGCTACACCTTC.

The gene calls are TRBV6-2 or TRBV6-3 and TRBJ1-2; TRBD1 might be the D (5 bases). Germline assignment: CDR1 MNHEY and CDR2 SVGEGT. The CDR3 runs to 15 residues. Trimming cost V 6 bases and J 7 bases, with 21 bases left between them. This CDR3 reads CASSTGGTGGFGYTF. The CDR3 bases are TGTGCCAGCAGCACCGGCGGGACGGGGGGGTTTGGCTACACCTTC.

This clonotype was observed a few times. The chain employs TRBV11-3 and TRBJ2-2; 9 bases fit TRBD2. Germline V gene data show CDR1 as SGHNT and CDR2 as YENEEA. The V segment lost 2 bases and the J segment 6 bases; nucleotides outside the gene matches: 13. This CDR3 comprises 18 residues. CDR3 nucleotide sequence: TGTGCCAGCAGCTTAAGGGGTAGCGGGAGCAATTTGGCCGGGGAGCTGTTTTTT. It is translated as CASSLRGSGSNLAGELFF.